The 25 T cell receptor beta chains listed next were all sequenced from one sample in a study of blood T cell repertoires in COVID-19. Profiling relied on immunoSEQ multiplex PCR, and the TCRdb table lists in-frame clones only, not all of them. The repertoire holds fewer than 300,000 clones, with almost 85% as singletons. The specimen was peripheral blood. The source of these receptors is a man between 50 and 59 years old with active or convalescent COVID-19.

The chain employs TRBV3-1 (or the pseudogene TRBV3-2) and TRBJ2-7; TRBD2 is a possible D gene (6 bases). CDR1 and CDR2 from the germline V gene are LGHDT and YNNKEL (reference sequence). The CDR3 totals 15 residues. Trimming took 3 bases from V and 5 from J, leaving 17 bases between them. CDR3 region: CASSHFGTRVNEQYF. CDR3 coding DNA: TGTGCCAGCAGCCATTTTGGGACTCGGGTAAACGAGCAGTACTTC.

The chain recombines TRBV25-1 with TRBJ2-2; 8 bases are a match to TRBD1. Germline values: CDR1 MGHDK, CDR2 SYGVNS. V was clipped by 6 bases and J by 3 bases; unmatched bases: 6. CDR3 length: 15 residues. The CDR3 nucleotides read TGTGCCAGCAGACCATTGACAGGGGACACCGGGGAGCTGTTTTTT. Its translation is CASRPLTGDTGELFF.

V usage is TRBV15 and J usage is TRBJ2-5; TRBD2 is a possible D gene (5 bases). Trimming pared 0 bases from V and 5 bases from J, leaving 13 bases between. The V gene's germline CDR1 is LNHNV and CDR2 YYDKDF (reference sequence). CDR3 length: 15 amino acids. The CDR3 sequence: CATSRDVRGTETQYF. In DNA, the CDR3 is TGTGCCACCAGCAGAGATGTCCGGGGAACGGAGACCCAGTACTTC.

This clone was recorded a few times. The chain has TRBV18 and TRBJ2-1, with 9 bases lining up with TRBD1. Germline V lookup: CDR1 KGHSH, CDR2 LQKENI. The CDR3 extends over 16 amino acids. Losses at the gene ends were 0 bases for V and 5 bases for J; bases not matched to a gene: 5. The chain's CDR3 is CASSPPGQGLNNEQFF. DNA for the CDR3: TGTGCCAGCTCACCACCGGGACAGGGTTTAAACAATGAGCAGTTCTTC.

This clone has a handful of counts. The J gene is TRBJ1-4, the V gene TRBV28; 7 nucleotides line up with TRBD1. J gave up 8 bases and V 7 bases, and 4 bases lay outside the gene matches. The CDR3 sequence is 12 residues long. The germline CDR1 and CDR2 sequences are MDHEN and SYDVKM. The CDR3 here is CASTGGKEKLFF. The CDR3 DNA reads TGTGCCAGCACAGGGGGTAAGGAAAAACTGTTTTTT. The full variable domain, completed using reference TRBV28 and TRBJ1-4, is DVKVTQSSRYLVKRTGEKVFLECVQDMDHENMFWYRQDPGLGLRLIYFSYDVKMKEKGDIPEGYSVSREKKERFSLILESASTNQTSMYLCASTGGKEKLFFGSGTQLSVL.

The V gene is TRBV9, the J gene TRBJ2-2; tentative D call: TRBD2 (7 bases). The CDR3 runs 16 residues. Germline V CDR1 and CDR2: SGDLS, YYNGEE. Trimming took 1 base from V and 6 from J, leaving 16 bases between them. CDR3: CASSVRGRARAGELFF. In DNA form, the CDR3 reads TGTGCCAGCAGCGTAAGGGGGAGGGCTCGCGCCGGGGAGCTGTTTTTT.

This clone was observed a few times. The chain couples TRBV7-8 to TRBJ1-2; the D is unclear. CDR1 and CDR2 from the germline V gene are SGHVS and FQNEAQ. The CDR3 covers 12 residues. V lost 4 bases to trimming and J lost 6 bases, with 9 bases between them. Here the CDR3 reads CASSSHRDGYTF. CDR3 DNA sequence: TGTGCCAGCAGCTCCCACAGAGATGGCTACACCTTC. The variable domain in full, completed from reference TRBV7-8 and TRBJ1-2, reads GAGVSQSPRYKVAKRGQDVALRCDPISGHVSLFWYQQALGQGPEFLTYFQNEAQLDKSGLPSDRFFAERPEGSVSTLKIQRTQQEDSAVYLCASSSHRDGYTFGSGTRLTVV.

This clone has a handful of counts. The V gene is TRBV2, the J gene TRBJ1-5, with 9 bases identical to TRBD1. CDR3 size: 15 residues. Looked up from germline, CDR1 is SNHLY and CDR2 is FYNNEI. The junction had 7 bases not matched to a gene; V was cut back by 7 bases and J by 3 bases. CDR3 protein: CASTVDRGFNQPQHF. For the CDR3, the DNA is TGTGCCAGCACCGTGGACAGGGGATTCAATCAGCCCCAGCATTTT.

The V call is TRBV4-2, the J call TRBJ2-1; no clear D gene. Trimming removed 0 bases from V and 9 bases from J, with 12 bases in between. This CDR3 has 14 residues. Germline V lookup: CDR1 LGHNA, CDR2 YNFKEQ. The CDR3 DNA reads TGTGCCAGCAGCCAAGATTTAGCCTCCATTGAGCAGTTCTTC. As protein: CASSQDLASIEQFF.

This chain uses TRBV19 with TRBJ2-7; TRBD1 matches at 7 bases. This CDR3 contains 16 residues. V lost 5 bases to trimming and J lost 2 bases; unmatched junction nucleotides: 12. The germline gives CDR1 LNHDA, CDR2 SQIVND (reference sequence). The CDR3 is CASSPRYGTEAYEQYF. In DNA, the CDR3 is TGTGCCAGTAGTCCAAGATACGGGACAGAAGCCTACGAGCAGTACTTC.

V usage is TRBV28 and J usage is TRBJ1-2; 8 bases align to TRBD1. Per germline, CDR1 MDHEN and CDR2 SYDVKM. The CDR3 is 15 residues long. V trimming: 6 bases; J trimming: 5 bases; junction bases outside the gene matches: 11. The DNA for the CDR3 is TGTGCCAGCAGGGTTTCGGACAGGGTTCTTTATGGCTACACCTTC. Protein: CASRVSDRVLYGYTF.

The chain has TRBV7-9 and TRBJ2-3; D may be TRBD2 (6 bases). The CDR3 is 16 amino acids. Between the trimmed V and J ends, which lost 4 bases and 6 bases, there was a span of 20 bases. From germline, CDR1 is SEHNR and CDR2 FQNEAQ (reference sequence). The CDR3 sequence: CASSSTSPNPSDTQYF. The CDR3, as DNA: TGTGCCAGCAGCTCGACTAGTCCTAACCCATCTGATACGCAGTATTTT.

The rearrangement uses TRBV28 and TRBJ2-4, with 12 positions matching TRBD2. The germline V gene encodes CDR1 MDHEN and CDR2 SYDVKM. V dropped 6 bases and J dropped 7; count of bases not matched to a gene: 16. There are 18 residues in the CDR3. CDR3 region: CASSLGVGLAGGLNIQYF. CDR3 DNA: TGTGCCAGCAGCCTAGGGGTAGGGCTAGCGGGAGGGTTGAACATTCAGTACTTC.

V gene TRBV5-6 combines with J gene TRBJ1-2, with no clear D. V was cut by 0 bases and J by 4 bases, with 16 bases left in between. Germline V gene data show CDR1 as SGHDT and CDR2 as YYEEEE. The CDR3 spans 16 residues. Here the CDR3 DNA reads TGTGCCAGCAGCTTGGGTTTTGGCAGCGGGTCCTATGGCTACACCTTC. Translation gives CASSLGFGSGSYGYTF.

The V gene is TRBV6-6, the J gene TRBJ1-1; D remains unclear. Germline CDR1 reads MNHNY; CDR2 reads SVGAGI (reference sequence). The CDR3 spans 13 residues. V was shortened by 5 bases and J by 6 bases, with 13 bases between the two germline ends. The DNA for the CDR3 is TGTGCCAGCAGTACCCCGGGATGGTCTGAAGCTTTCTTT. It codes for CASSTPGWSEAFF.

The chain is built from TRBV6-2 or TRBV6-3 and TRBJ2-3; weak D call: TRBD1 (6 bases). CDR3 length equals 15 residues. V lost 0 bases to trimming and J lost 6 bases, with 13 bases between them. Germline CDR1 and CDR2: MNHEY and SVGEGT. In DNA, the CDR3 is TGTGCCAGCAGTTACTCGCCAGGGGAAGAGGATACGCAGTATTTT. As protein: CASSYSPGEEDTQYF.

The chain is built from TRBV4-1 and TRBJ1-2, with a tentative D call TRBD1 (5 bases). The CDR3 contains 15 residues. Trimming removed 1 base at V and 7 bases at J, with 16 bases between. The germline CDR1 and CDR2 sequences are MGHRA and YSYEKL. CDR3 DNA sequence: TGCGCCAGCAGCCAAGTACCTGGGGGGGTTGGTGGCTACACCTTC. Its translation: CASSQVPGGVGGYTF.

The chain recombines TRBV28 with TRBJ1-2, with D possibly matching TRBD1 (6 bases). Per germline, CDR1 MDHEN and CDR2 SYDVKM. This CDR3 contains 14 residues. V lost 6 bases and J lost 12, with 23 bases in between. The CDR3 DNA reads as TGTGCCAGCAGCCTCGACAGGAATGGCTACACCCACACCTTC. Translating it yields CASSLDRNGYTHTF.

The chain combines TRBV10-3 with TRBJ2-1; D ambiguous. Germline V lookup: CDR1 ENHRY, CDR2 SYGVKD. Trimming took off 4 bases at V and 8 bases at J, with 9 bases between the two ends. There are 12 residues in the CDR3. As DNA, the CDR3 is TGTGCCATCAGTGTTGCGTCGGATGAGCAGTTCTTC. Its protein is CAISVASDEQFF.

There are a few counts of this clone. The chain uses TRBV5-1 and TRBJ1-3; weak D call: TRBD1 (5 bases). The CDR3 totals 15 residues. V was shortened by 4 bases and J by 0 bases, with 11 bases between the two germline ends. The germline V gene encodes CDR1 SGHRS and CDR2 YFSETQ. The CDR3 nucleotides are TGCGCCAGCAGCCGGGACTCGGCCTCTGGAAACACCATATATTTT. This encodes CASSRDSASGNTIYF. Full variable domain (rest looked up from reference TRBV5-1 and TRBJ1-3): KAGVTQTPRYLIKTRGQQVTLSCSPISGHRSVSWYQQTPGQGLQFLFEYFSETQRNKGNFPGRFSGRQFSNSRSEMNVSTLELGDSALYLCASSRDSASGNTIYFGEGSWLTVV.

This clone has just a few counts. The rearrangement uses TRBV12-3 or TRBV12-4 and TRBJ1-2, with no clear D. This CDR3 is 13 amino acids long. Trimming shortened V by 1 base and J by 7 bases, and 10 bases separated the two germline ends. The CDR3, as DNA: TGTGCCAGCAGTTTAGACAAATTCTCTGGCTACACCTTC. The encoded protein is CASSLDKFSGYTF.

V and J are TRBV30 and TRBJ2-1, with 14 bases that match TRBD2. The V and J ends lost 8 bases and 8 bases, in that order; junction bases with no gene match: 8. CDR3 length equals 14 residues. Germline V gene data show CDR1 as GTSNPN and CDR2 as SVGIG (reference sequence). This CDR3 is CALTTSGRGDEQFF. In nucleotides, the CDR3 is TGTGCCCTAACGACTAGCGGGAGGGGTGATGAGCAGTTCTTC.

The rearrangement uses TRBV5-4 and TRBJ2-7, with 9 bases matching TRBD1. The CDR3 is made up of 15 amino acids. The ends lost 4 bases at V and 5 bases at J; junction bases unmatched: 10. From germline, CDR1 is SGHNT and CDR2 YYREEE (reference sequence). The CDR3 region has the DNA TGTGCCAGCAGCAAGGGGACAGGGCTTTTCCACGAGCAGTACTTC. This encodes CASSKGTGLFHEQYF.

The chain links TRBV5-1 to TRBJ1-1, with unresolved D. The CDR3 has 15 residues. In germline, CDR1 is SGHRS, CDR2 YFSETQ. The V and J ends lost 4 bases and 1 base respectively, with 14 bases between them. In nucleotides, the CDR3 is TGCGCCAGCAGCCATCTTCCCAGTCAGAACACTGAAGCTTTCTTT. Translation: CASSHLPSQNTEAFF.

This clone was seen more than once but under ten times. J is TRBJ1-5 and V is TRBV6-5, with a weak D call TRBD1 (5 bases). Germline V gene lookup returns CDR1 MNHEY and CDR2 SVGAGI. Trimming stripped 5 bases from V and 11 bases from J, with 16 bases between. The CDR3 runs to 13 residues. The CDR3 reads CASSPTGDGAQHF. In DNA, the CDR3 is TGTGCCAGCAGTCCCACGGGGGATGGAGCCCAGCATTTT.